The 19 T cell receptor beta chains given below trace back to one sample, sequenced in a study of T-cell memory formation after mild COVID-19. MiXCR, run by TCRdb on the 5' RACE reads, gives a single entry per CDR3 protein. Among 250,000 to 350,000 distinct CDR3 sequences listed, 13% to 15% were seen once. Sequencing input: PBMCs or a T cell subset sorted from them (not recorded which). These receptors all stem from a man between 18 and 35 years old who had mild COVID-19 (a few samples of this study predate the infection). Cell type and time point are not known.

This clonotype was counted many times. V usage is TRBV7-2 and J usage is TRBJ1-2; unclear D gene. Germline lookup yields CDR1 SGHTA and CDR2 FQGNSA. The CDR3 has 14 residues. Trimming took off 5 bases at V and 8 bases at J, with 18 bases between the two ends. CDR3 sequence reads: CASSLSSFGEGYTF. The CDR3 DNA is TGTGCCAGCAGCCTTAGTAGCTTTGGAGAGGGCTACACCTTC.

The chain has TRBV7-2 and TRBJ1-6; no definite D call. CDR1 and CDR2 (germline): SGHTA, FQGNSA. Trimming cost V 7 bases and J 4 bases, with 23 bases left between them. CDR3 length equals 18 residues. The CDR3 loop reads CASNTWGAGRAYNSPLHF. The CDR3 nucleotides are TGTGCCAGCAACACATGGGGAGCCGGTAGGGCTTATAATTCACCCCTCCACTTT. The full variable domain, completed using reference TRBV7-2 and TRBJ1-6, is GAGVSQSPSNKVTEKGKDVELRCDPISGHTALYWYRQSLGQGLEFLIYFQGNSAPDKSGLPSDRFSAERTGGSVSTLTIQRTQQEDSAVYLCASNTWGAGRAYNSPLHFGNGTRLTVT.

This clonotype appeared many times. The chain's CDR3 is CASITQRGSSYNEQFF. CDR3 bases: TGTGCCAGCATCACACAGCGGGGAAGCTCCTACAATGAGCAGTTCTTC. V gene TRBV7-9 combines with J gene TRBJ2-1; 7 positions agree with TRBD2. V shed 7 bases, J shed 0 bases, and the junction held 9 bases outside the gene matches. Germline lookup yields CDR1 SEHNR and CDR2 FQNEAQ (reference sequence). CDR3 size: 16 residues.

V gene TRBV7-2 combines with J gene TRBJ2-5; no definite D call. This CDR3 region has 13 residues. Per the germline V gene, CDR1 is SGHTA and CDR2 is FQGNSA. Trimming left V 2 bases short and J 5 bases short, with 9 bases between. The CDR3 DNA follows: TGTGCCAGCAGCTTATTCCTCTCGGAGACCCAGTACTTC. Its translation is CASSLFLSETQYF.

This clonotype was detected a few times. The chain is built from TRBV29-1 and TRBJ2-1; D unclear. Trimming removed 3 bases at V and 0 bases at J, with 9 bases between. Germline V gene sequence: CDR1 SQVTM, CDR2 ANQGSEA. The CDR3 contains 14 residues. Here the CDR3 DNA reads TGCAGCGTTGACCCCTTGACCTCCTACAATGAGCAGTTCTTC. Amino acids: CSVDPLTSYNEQFF.

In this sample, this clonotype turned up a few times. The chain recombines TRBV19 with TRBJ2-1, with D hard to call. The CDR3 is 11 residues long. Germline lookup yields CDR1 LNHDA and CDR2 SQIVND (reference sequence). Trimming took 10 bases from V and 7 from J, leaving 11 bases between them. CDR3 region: CATHRGNEQFF. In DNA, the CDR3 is TGTGCCACCCACCGTGGGAATGAGCAGTTCTTC. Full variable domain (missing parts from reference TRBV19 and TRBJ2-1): DGGITQSPKYLFRKEGQNVTLSCEQNLNHDAMYWYRQDPGQGLRLIYYSQIVNDFQKGDIAEGYSVSREKKESFPLTVTSAQKNPTAFYLCATHRGNEQFFGPGTRLTVL.

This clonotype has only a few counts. The chain's CDR3 is CASSWPGLADTQYF. The CDR3 nucleotides are TGTGCCAGCAGCTGGCCGGGACTGGCGGATACGCAGTATTTT. The rearrangement links TRBV7-3 to TRBJ2-3; D might be TRBD2 (6 bases). Between the trimmed V and J ends, which lost 4 bases and 6 bases, there was a span of 14 bases. CDR1 and CDR2 from the germline V gene are SGHTA and FQGTGA. The CDR3 contains 14 residues.

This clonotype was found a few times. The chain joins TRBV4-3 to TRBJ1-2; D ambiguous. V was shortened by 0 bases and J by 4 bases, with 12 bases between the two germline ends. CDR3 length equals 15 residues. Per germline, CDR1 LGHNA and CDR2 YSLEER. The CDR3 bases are TGCGCCAGCAGCCAAGAGGGATCCCCCTTCTATGGCTACACCTTC. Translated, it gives CASSQEGSPFYGYTF.

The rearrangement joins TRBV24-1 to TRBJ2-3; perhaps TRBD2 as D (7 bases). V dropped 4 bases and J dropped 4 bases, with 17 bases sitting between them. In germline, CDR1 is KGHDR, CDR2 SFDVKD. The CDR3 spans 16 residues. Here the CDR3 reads CATSEAQGRDPDTQYF. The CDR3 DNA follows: TGTGCCACCAGTGAGGCCCAGGGGAGGGACCCAGATACGCAGTATTTT.

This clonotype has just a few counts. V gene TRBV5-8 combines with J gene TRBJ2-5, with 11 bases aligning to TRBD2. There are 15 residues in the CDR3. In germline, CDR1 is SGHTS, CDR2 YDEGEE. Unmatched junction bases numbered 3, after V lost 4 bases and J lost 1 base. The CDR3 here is CASSPGTSGQETQYF. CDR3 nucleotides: TGTGCCAGCAGCCCCGGGACTAGCGGCCAAGAGACCCAGTACTTC.

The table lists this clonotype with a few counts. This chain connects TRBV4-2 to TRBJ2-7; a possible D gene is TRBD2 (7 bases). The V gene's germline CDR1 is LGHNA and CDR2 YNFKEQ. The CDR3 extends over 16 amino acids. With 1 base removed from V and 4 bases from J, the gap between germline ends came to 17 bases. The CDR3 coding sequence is TGTGCCAGCAGCCAAGTTGGGGGGGGACAATCGTACGAGCAGTACTTC. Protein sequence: CASSQVGGGQSYEQYF.

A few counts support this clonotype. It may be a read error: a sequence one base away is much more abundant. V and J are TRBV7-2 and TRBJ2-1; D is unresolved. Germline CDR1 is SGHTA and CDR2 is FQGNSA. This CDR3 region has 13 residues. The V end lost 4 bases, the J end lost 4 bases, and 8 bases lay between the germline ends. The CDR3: CASSSGRYNEQFF. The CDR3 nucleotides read TGTGCCAGCAGCTCAGGACGGTACAATGAGCAGTTCTTC. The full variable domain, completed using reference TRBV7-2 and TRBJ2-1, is GAGVSQSPSNKVTEKGKDVELRCDPISGHTALYWYRQSLGQGLEFLIYFQGNSAPDKSGLPSDRFSAERTGGSVSTLTIQRTQQEDSAVYLCASSSGRYNEQFFGPGTRLTVL.

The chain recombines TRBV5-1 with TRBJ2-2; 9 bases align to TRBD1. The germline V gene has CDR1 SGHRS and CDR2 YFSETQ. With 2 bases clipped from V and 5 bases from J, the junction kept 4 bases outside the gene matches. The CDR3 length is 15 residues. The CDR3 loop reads CASSLAGTGTGELFF. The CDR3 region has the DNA TGCGCCAGCAGCTTAGCCGGGACAGGGACCGGGGAGCTGTTTTTT.

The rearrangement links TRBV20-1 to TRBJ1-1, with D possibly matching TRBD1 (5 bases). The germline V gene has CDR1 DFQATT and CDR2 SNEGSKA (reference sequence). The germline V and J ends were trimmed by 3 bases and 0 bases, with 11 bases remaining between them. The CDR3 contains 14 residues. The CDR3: CSASGAAMNTEAFF. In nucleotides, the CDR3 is TGCAGTGCTAGTGGGGCAGCAATGAACACTGAAGCTTTCTTT.

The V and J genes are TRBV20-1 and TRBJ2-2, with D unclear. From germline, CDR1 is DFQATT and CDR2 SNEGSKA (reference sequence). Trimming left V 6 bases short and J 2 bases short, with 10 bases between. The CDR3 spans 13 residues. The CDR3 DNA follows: TGCAGTGCCACCTTGAGCAACACCGGGGAGCTGTTTTTT. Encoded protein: CSATLSNTGELFF.

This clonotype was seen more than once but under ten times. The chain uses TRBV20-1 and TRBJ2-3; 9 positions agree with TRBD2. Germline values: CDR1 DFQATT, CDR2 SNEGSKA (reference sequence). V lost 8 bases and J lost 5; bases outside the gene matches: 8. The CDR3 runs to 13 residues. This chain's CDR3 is CSLGGGAIDTQYF. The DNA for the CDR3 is TGCAGTCTAGGCGGGGGGGCCATAGATACGCAGTATTTT.

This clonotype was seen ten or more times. As DNA, the CDR3 is TGTGCCAGCAGCATGCTGGGGCGGACTGAAGCTTTCTTT. Protein product: CASSMLGRTEAFF. V and J are TRBV5-5 and TRBJ1-1; perhaps TRBD1 as D (5 bases). V was shortened by 4 bases and J by 5 bases, with 12 bases between the two germline ends. Per the germline V gene, CDR1 is SGHKS and CDR2 is YYEKEE (reference sequence). This CDR3 spans 13 amino acids.

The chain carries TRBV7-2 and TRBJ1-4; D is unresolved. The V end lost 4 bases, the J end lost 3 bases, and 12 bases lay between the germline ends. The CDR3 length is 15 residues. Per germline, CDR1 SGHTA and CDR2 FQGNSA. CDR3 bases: TGTGCCAGCAGCTCCTCCCCGAGGTCTAATGAAAAACTGTTTTTT. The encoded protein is CASSSSPRSNEKLFF.

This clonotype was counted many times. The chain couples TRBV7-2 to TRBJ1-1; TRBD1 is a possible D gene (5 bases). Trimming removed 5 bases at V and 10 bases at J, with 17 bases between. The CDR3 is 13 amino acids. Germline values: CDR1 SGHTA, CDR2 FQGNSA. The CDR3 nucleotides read TGTGCCAGCAGCCCTGGGCCTTCCCAGGGAGCTTTCTTT. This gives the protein CASSPGPSQGAFF.